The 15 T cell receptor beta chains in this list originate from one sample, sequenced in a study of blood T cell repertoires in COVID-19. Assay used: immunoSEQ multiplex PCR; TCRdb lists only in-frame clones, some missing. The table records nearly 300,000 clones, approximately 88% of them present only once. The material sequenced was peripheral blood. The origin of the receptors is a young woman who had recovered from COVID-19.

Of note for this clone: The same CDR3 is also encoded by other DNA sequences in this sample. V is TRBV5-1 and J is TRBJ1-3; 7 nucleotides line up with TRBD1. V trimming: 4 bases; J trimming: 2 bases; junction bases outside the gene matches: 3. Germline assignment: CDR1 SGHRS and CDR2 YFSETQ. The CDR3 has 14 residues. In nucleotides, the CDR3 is TGCGCCAGCAGCCCGGGACAGACTGGAAACACCATATATTTT. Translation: CASSPGQTGNTIYF.

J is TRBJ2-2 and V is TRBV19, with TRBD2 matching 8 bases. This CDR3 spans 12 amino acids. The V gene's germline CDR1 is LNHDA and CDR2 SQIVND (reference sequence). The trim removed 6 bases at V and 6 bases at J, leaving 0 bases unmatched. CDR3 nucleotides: TGTGCCAGTAGGACTAGCGCCGGGGAGCTGTTTTTT. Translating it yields CASRTSAGELFF.

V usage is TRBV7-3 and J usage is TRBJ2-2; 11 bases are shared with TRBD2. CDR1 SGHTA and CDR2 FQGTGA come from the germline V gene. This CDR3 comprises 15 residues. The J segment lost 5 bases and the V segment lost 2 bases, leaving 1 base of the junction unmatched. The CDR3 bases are TGTGCCAGCAGCTTACTAGCGGGGGGAACCGGGGAGCTGTTTTTT. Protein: CASSLLAGGTGELFF. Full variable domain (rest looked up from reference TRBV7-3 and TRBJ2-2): GAGVSQTPSNKVTEKGKYVELRCDPISGHTALYWYRQSLGQGPEFLIYFQGTGAADDSGLPNDRFFAVRPEGSVSTLKIQRTERGDSAVYLCASSLLAGGTGELFFGEGSRLTVL.

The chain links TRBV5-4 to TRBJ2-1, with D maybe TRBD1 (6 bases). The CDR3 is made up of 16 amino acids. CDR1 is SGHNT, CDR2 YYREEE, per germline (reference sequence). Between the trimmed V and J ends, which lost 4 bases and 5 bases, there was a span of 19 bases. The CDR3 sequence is CASSPYRAGHHNEQFF. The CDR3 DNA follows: TGTGCCAGCAGCCCGTACAGGGCAGGGCACCACAATGAGCAGTTCTTC.

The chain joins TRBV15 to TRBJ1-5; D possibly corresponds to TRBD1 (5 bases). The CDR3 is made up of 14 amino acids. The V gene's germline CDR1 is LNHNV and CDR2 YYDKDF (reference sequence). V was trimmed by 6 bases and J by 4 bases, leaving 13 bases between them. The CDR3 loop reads CATRTGGGNQPQHF. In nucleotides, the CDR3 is TGTGCCACCAGGACGGGCGGGGGTAATCAGCCCCAGCATTTT. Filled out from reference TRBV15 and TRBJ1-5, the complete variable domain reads DAMVIQNPRYQVTQFGKPVTLSCSQTLNHNVMYWYQQKSSQAPKLLFHYYDKDFNNEADTPDNFQSRRPNTSFCFLDIRSPGLGDTAMYLCATRTGGGNQPQHFGDGTRLSIL.

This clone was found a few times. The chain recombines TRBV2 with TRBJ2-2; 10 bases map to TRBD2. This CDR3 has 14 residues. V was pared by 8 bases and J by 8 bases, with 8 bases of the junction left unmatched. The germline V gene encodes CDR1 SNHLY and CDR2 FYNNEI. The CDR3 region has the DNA TGTGCCAGCGATCCGGGACTAGCGAGGGGGGAGCTGTTTTTT. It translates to CASDPGLARGELFF. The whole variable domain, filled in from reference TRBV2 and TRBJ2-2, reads EPEVTQTPSHQVTQMGQEVILRCVPISNHLYFYWYRQILGQKVEFLVSFYNNEISEKSEIFDDQFSVERPDGSNFTLKIRSTKLEDSAMYFCASDPGLARGELFFGEGSRLTVL.

The CDR3 DNA sequence: TGCAGCGTTGAGGGTTTGCGGACAGGGGGCCGGAATTTCTACGAGCAGTACTTC. Protein sequence: CSVEGLRTGGRNFYEQYF. The chain has TRBV29-1 and TRBJ2-7; 11 bases map to TRBD1. The CDR3 runs 18 residues. Germline assignment: CDR1 SQVTM and CDR2 ANQGSEA. V lost 3 bases and J lost 3; bases outside the gene matches: 16.

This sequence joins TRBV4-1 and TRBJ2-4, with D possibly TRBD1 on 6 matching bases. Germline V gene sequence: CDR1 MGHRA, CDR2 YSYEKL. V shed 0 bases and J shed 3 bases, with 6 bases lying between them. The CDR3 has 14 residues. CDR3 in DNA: TGCGCCAGCAGCCAAGAAGGGGGCAAAAACATTCAGTACTTC. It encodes CASSQEGGKNIQYF.

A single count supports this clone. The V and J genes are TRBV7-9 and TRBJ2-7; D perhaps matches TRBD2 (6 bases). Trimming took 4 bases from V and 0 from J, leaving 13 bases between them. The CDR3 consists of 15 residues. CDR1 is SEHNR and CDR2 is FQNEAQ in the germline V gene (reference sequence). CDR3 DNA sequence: TGTGCCAGCAGCTGGGGGGACGCGAGCTCCTACGAGCAGTACTTC. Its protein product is CASSWGDASSYEQYF. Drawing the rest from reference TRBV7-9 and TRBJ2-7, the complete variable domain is DTGVSQNPRHKITKRGQNVTFRCDPISEHNRLYWYRQTLGQGPEFLTYFQNEAQLEKSRLLSDRFSAERPKGSFSTLEIQRTEQGDSAMYLCASSWGDASSYEQYFGPGTRLTVT.

CDR3 sequence: CASSSDRGKYEQYF. The CDR3 region has the DNA TGTGCCAGCAGTTCCGACAGGGGAAAGTACGAGCAGTACTTC. This chain links TRBV5-4 with TRBJ2-7; TRBD1 matches 8 bases. The CDR3 length is 14 residues. J gave up 4 bases and V 5 bases, and 8 bases lay outside the gene matches. Germline-derived CDR1 and CDR2 are SGHNT and YYREEE (reference sequence).

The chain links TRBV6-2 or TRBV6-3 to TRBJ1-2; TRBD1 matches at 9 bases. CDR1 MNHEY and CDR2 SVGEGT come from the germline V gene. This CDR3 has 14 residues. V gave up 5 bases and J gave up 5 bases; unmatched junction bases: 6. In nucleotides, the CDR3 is TGTGCCAGCAGTCCAGGGACAGGGAGATATGGCTACACCTTC. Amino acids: CASSPGTGRYGYTF.

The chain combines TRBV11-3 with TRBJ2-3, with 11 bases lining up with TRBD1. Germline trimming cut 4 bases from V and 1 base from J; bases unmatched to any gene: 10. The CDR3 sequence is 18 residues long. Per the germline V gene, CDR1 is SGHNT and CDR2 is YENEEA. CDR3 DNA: TGTGCCAGCAGCTCCGGGACAGGGGGTTCGTGGGGCACAGATACGCAGTATTTT. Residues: CASSSGTGGSWGTDTQYF.

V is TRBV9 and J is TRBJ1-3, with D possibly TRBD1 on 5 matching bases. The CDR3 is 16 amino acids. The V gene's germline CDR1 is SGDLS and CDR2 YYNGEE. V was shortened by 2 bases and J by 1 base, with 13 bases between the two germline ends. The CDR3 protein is CASSVIGGGSGNTIYF. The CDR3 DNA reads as TGTGCCAGCAGCGTCATCGGCGGGGGATCTGGAAACACCATATATTTT.

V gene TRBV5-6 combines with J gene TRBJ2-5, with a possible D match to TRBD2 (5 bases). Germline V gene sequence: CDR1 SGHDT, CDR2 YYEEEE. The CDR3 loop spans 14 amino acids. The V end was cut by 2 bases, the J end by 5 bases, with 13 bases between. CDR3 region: CASSFSSIAETQYF. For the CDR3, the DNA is TGTGCCAGCAGCTTCTCCTCGATAGCGGAGACCCAGTACTTC.

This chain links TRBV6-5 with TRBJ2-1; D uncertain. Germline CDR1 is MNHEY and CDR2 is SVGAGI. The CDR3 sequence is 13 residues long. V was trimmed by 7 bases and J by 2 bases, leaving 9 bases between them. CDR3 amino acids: CASNPPTYNEQFF. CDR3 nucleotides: TGTGCCAGCAACCCTCCTACCTACAATGAGCAGTTCTTC.